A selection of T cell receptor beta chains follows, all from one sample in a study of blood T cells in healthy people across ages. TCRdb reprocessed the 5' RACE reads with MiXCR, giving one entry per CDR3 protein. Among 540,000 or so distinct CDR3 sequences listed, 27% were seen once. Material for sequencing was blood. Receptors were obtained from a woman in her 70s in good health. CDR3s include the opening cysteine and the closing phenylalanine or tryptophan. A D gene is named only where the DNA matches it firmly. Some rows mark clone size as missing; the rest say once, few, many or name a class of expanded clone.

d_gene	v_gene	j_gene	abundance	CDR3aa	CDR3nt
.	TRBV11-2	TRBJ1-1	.	CASSLGGRSPAFF	TGTGCCAGCAGCTTGGGGGGTAGGTCGCCAGCTTTCTTT
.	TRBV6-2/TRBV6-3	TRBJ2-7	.	CASSYSIGTTYEQYF	TGTGCCAGCAGTTATAGTATTGGGACAACCTACGAGCAGTACTTC
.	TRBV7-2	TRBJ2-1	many	CASSLALAGNNEQFF	TGTGCCAGCAGCTTAGCGCTGGCCGGCAACAATGAGCAGTTCTTC
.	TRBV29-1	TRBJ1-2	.	CSFHGNYGYTF	TGCAGCTTCCACGGGAACTATGGCTACACCTTC
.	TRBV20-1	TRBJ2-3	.	CSARAHERVWYF	TGCAGTGCTAGGGCCCATGAGCGGGTATGGTATTTT
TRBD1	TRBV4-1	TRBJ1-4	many	CASSIRTGRNEKLFF	TGCGCCAGCAGTATCCGGACAGGGAGAAATGAAAAACTGTTTTTT
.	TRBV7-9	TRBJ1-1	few	CASSLGSGGANTEAFF	TGTGCCAGCAGCTTAGGGTCTGGGGGGGCGAACACTGAAGCTTTCTTT
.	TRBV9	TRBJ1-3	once	CASSVAGQGRNTIYF	TGTGCCAGCAGCGTAGCGGGACAAGGGAGAAACACCATATATTTT
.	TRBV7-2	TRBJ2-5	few	CASSGNFKAETQYF	TGTGCCAGCAGCGGGAACTTCAAAGCGGAGACCCAGTACTTC
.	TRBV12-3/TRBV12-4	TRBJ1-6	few	CASSYSSSYNSPLHF	TGTGCCAGCAGCTACTCGAGCTCCTATAATTCACCCCTCCACTTT
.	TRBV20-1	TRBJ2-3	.	CSAATDTQYF	TGCAGTGCTGCTACAGATACGCAGTATTTT
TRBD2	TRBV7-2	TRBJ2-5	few	CASSLTASGGIQETQYF	TGTGCCAGCAGCTTAACGGCTAGCGGGGGGATCCAAGAGACCCAGTACTTC
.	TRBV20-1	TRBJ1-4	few	CSAVLGTNEKLFF	TGCAGTGCTGTACTGGGAACTAATGAAAAACTGTTTTTT
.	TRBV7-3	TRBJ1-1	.	CASSSVRVTEAFF	TGTGCCAGCAGCTCAGTCAGGGTGACTGAAGCTTTCTTT
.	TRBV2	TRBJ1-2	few	CASSETENYGYTF	TGTGCCAGCAGTGAGACAGAAAACTATGGCTACACCTTC
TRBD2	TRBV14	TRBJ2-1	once	CASSQLPGLAGSAEQFF	TGTGCCAGCAGCCAATTACCAGGACTAGCGGGATCAGCTGAGCAGTTCTTC
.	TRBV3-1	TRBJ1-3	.	CASSLNLAGPGNTIYF	TGTGCCAGCAGCCTCAATTTGGCAGGGCCTGGAAACACCATATATTTT
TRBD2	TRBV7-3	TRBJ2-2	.	CASSPRGGFLAGELFF	TGTGCCAGCAGCCCGCGGGGGGGCTTTCTTGCTGGGGAGCTGTTTTTT
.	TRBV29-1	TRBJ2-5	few	CSVELAGVRETQYF	TGCAGCGTTGAATTGGCAGGGGTGAGAGAGACCCAGTACTTC
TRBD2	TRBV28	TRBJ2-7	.	CASSVALASGSPSNYEQYF	TGTGCCAGCAGTGTAGCCCTGGCTAGCGGGAGCCCCTCCAATTACGAGCAGTACTTC
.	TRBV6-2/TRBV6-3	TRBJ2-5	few	CASSYWRETQYF	TGTGCCAGCAGTTACTGGAGGGAGACCCAGTACTTC
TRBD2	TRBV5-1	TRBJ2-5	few	CASSLQLAGVLETQYF	TGCGCCAGCAGCCTACAACTAGCGGGGGTGCTGGAGACCCAGTACTTC
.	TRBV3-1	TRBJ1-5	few	CASSPDRFQPQHF	TGTGCCAGCAGCCCGGACCGGTTTCAGCCCCAGCATTTT
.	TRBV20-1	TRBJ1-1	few	CSASFGDTEAFF	TGCAGTGCTAGTTTTGGGGACACTGAAGCTTTCTTT
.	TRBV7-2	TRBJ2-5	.	CAGSSLETQYF	TGTGCCGGCAGCTCCTTGGAGACCCAGTACTTC
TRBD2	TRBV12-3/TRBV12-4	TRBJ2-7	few	CASRGLAVLGEQYF	TGTGCCAGCAGAGGACTAGCGGTGCTGGGCGAGCAGTACTTC
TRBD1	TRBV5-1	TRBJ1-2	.	CASSGGGQTTNYGYTF	TGCGCCAGCAGCGGCGGGGGACAGACTACTAACTATGGCTACACCTTC
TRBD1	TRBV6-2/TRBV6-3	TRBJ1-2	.	CASSGRQGNYGYTF	TGTGCCAGCAGTGGACGACAGGGTAACTATGGCTACACCTTC
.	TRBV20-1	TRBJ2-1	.	CSADKVGRKQFF	TGCAGTGCAGACAAAGTCGGGCGGAAGCAGTTCTTC
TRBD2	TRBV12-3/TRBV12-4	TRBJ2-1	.	CASSLVSGGTHNEQFF	TGTGCCAGCAGTTTAGTCTCCGGGGGGACCCACAATGAGCAGTTCTTC
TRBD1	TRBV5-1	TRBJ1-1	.	CASSLAWRQGNTEAFF	TGCGCCAGCAGCTTGGCGTGGAGACAGGGGAACACTGAAGCTTTCTTT
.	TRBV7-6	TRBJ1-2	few	CASSSGLGAGYTF	TGTGCCAGCAGCTCCGGCTTGGGGGCCGGCTACACCTTC
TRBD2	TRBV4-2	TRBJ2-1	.	CASSRDGTSGYYNEQFF	TGTGCCAGCAGTCGAGACGGGACTAGCGGGTACTACAATGAGCAGTTCTTC
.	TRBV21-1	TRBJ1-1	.	CASSNGGGPMNTEAFF	TGTGCCAGCAGCAACGGCGGGGGACCTATGAACACTGAAGCTTTCTTT
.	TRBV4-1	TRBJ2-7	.	CASSQTIESYYEQYF	TGCGCCAGCAGCCAGACAATCGAATCCTACTACGAGCAGTACTTC
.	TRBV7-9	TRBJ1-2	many	CASSEFSYTF	TGTGCCAGCAGCGAGTTTAGCTACACCTTC
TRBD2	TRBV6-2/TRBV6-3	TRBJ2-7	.	CASRLANVAYEQYF	TGTGCCAGCAGACTAGCGAATGTCGCCTACGAGCAGTACTTC
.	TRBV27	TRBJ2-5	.	CATGATFGWETQYF	TGTGCCACCGGGGCGACCTTCGGCTGGGAGACCCAGTACTTC
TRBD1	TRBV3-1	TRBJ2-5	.	CASSPGTGQLGTQYF	TGTGCCAGCAGCCCCGGGACAGGGCAACTAGGGACCCAGTACTTC
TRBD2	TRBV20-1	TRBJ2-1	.	CSARDWTSGRSSYNEQFF	TGCAGTGCTAGAGATTGGACTAGCGGGAGGAGCTCCTACAATGAGCAGTTCTTC
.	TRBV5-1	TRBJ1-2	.	CASSFLTGTTKTNYGYTF	TGCGCCAGCAGCTTTTTAACCGGGACAACCAAGACCAACTATGGCTACACCTTC
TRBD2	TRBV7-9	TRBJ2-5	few	CASTRRGSMETQHF	TGTGCCAGCACCCGGCGGGGGTCTATGGAGACCCAGCACTTC